The following is a TCR beta chain sequence with its context. The antigen remains unidentified. This specimen belongs to a study of T cell repertoires in cytomegalovirus infection. General study results and limits: It was HLA-C-restricted CMV-specific TCR beta clonotypes that dominated the response ex vivo.

V was clipped by 3 bases and J by 0 bases; unmatched bases: 3. CDR3 size: 15 residues. Germline CDR1 is MDHEN and CDR2 is SYDVKM. TCRdb ran MiXCR on the reads and lists one entry per CDR3 protein. The profile covers more than 150,000 distinct CDR3 sequences, with 23% appearing a single time and 10% to 11% taken by the ten largest. The TCR originated in a human donor in good health (CMV status not recorded). Some clones in this sample may be carry-over from other donors' samples. Sequencing was done on a sample of PBMCs. This sequence joins TRBV28 and TRBJ2-3; 7 nucleotides match TRBD2. The DNA for the CDR3 is TGTGCCAGCAGTTTCCTAGCGGAGAGCACAGATACGCAGTATTTT. This gives the protein CASSFLAESTDTQYF.